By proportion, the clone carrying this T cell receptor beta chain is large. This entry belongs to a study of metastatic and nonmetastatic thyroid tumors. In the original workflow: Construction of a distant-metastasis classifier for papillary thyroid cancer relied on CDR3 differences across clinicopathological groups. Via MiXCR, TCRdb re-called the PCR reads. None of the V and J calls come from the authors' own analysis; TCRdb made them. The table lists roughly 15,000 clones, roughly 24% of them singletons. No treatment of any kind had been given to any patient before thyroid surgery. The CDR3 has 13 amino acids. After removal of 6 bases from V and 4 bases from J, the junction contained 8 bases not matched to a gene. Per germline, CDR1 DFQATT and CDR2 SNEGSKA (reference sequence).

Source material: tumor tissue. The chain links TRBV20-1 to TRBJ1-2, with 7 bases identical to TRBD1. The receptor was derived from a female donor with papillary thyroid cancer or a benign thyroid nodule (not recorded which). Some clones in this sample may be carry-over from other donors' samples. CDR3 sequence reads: CSARGGGAYGYTF. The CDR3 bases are TGCAGTGCCAGGGGGGGCGGCGCCTATGGCTACACCTTC.